A selection of T cell receptor beta chains follows, all from one sample in a study of OX40 agonist ivuxolimab in advanced cancers. Produced via immunoSEQ multiplex PCR; TCRdb's table is partial and in-frame only. The sample consists of about 24,000 clones, roughly 84% of them appearing once. This material consisted of CD4+ or CD8+ T cells sorted from blood, taken in a trial of the OX40 agonist ivuxolimab. These receptor sequences come from an adult with an advanced solid tumor such as melanoma, head and neck, liver or kidney cancer. CDR3s include the opening cysteine and the closing phenylalanine or tryptophan. Fields, in order: CDR3 protein, CDR3 DNA, D gene, J gene, clone size, V gene. A D gene is named only where the DNA matches it firmly. The size of a clone is reported for some rows only, either as once, few or many, or as a class for expanded clones.

CDR3aa: CASSIHRRGNGYTF
CDR3nt: TGTGCCAGTAGTATACATCGCAGGGGAAATGGCTACACCTTC
d_gene: NA
j_gene: TRBJ1-2
abundance: NA
v_gene: TRBV19

CDR3aa: CASSFSGPPSEQYF
CDR3nt: TGTGCCAGCAGCTTCAGCGGGCCACCCTCCGAGCAGTACTTC
d_gene: NA
j_gene: TRBJ2-7
abundance: once
v_gene: TRBV11-3

CDR3aa: CASSEGNTYEQYF
CDR3nt: TGTGCCAGCAGTGAAGGAAACACCTACGAGCAGTACTTC
d_gene: NA
j_gene: TRBJ2-7
abundance: NA
v_gene: TRBV2

CDR3aa: CASSLGPHNEQFF
CDR3nt: TGTGCCAGCAGCTTGGGGCCCCACAATGAGCAGTTCTTC
d_gene: NA
j_gene: TRBJ2-1
abundance: NA
v_gene: TRBV5-5

CDR3aa: CASSSLQGPGTEAFF
CDR3nt: TGTGCCAGCAGCTCCCTCCAGGGGCCGGGCACTGAAGCTTTCTTT
d_gene: NA
j_gene: TRBJ1-1
abundance: NA
v_gene: TRBV14

CDR3aa: CASSLSGGAGDTQYF
CDR3nt: TGTGCCAGCTCCCTTAGCGGGGGCGCAGGAGATACGCAGTATTTT
d_gene: TRBD2
j_gene: TRBJ2-3
abundance: NA
v_gene: TRBV18

CDR3aa: CASSLRDSSTDTQYF
CDR3nt: TGTGCCAGCAGCTTACGGGACAGTAGCACAGATACGCAGTATTTT
d_gene: TRBD1
j_gene: TRBJ2-3
abundance: once
v_gene: TRBV7-3

CDR3aa: CASSLGSQKGTEAFF
CDR3nt: TGTGCCAGCAGCTTAGGGTCACAGAAGGGCACTGAAGCTTTCTTT
d_gene: NA
j_gene: TRBJ1-1
abundance: NA
v_gene: TRBV7-2

CDR3aa: CASSYREEGELFF
CDR3nt: TGTGCCAGCAGTTACAGGGAGGAGGGGGAGCTGTTTTTT
d_gene: NA
j_gene: TRBJ2-2
abundance: NA
v_gene: TRBV7-8

CDR3aa: CASSAQVNTEAFF
CDR3nt: TGTGCCAGCAGCGCACAGGTGAACACTGAAGCTTTCTTT
d_gene: NA
j_gene: TRBJ1-1
abundance: NA
v_gene: TRBV7-2

CDR3aa: CASSVGGAGTDTQYF
CDR3nt: TGCGCCAGCAGCGTAGGGGGCGCGGGCACAGATACGCAGTATTTT
d_gene: TRBD1
j_gene: TRBJ2-3
abundance: NA
v_gene: TRBV5-1

CDR3aa: CASSGLGGGRDTQYF
CDR3nt: TGTGCCAGCAGCGGACTTGGAGGAGGGCGAGATACGCAGTATTTT
d_gene: NA
j_gene: TRBJ2-3
abundance: NA
v_gene: TRBV9

CDR3aa: CAWSVGGGLYEQYF
CDR3nt: TGTGCCTGGAGTGTAGGAGGGGGTCTCTACGAGCAGTACTTC
d_gene: NA
j_gene: TRBJ2-7
abundance: NA
v_gene: TRBV30

CDR3aa: CASSQDRISSYEQYF
CDR3nt: TGTGCCAGCAGCCAAGACAGGATCAGCTCCTACGAGCAGTACTTC
d_gene: NA
j_gene: TRBJ2-7
abundance: NA
v_gene: TRBV14

CDR3aa: CASSLGRSGGSYEQYF
CDR3nt: TGTGCCAGCAGTTTAGGGCGATCCGGGGGCTCCTACGAGCAGTACTTC
d_gene: NA
j_gene: TRBJ2-7
abundance: NA
v_gene: TRBV28

CDR3aa: CASSYSWDYTDTQYF
CDR3nt: TGTGCCAGCAGTTACTCCTGGGACTACACAGATACGCAGTATTTT
d_gene: TRBD2
j_gene: TRBJ2-3
abundance: NA
v_gene: TRBV6-5

CDR3aa: CAAGQSSYEQYF
CDR3nt: TGTGCCGCTGGGCAGAGCTCCTACGAGCAGTACTTC
d_gene: NA
j_gene: TRBJ2-7
abundance: NA
v_gene: TRBV18

CDR3aa: CASRQGLGEQYF
CDR3nt: TGTGCCAGCAGACAGGGATTAGGGGAGCAGTACTTC
d_gene: NA
j_gene: TRBJ2-5
abundance: once
v_gene: TRBV2

CDR3aa: CASSLGQTRGEKLFF
CDR3nt: TGCGCCAGCAGCTTGGGGCAAACCCGCGGGGAAAAACTGTTTTTT
d_gene: NA
j_gene: TRBJ1-4
abundance: NA
v_gene: TRBV5-1